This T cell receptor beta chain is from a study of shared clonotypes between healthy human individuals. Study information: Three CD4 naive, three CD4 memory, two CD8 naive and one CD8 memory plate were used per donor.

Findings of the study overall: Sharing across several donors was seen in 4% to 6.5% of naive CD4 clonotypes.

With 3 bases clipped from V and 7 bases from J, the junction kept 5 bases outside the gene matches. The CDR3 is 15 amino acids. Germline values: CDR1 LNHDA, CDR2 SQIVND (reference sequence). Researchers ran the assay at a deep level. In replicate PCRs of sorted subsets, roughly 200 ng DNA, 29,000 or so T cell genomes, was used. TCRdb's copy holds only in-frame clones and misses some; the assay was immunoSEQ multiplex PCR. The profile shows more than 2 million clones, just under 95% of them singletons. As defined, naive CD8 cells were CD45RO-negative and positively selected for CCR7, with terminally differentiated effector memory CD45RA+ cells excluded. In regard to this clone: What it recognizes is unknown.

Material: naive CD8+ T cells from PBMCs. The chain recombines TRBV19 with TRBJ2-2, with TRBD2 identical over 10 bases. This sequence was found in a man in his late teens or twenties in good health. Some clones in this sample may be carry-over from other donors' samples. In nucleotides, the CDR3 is TGTGCCAGTAGTATGCTAGCGGGAGACGGCGGGGAGCTGTTTTTT. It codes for CASSMLAGDGGELFF.